The present T cell receptor beta chain was sequenced within a study of molecular identifiers for immune sequencing clone quantification. Study observations and caveats: Sizes of clones that are highly expanded could be underestimated (if identical TCR molecules share a barcode).

Regarding this clonotype: Its target is not known.

V shed 5 bases and J shed 0 bases, with 18 bases lying between them. The CDR3 extends over 17 amino acids. Per germline, CDR1 MNHNS and CDR2 SASEGT. Previously reported methods and listed TCR primers produced the bulk TCR libraries. TCRdb ran MiXCR on the PCR reads and lists one entry per CDR3 protein. This repertoire shows roughly 86,000 distinct CDR3 sequences, roughly 19% found once; its top ten account for around 0.91%. The chain uses TRBV6-1 and TRBJ2-3; perhaps TRBD1 as D (6 bases). The sequencing sample was made of naive CD8+ T cells from blood, with Jurkat cell RNA spiked in. Subset described: FACS-sorted CD8+CD4-CCR7+CD45RA+ naive T cells. The clonotype originates from a human donor in good health. Some libraries in this study had Jurkat cell RNA spiked in. The CDR3: CASSQLNAGVSTDTQYF. The DNA for the CDR3 is TGTGCCAGCAGTCAATTGAACGCAGGGGTTAGCACAGATACGCAGTATTTT.